These 8 T cell receptor beta chains were all obtained from the same sample, sequenced in a study of cytomegalovirus exposure and HLA in healthy donors. PCR was performed using 60 Vbeta and 13 Jbeta primers. Only in-frame clones appear in the TCRdb table, and some are missing; sequencing was by immunoSEQ multiplex PCR. The sample shows hundreds of thousands of clones, roughly 85% of them seen only once. Input material: PBMCs. These receptors came from a girl aged 2-10 years in good health and CMV-seronegative.

The genes are TRBV5-6 and TRBJ2-3; TRBD2 matches at 11 bases. The J segment lost 5 bases and the V segment lost 4 bases, leaving 6 bases of the junction unmatched. This CDR3 contains 15 residues. Per germline, CDR1 SGHDT and CDR2 YYEEEE. The CDR3 nucleotides are TGTGCCAGCAGCGAACTAGCGGGAGCGGGAGATACGCAGTATTTT. Encoded protein: CASSELAGAGDTQYF. Complete variable domain (other parts from reference TRBV5-6 and TRBJ2-3): DAGVTQSPTHLIKTRGQQVTLRCSPKSGHDTVSWYQQALGQGPQFIFQYYEEEERQRGNFPDRFSGHQFPNYSSELNVNALLLGDSALYLCASSELAGAGDTQYFGPGTRLTVL.

V is TRBV28 and J is TRBJ2-3; TRBD2 aligns across 7 bases. Trimming took 3 bases from V and 2 from J; bases not matched to a gene: 8. The CDR3 is 16 residues long. From germline, CDR1 is MDHEN and CDR2 SYDVKM. The CDR3 is CASSLAGRGYTDTQYF. CDR3 nucleotide sequence: TGTGCCAGCAGTTTGGCCGGGCGGGGGTACACAGATACGCAGTATTTT. Variable domain in full (rest from reference TRBV28 and TRBJ2-3): DVKVTQSSRYLVKRTGEKVFLECVQDMDHENMFWYRQDPGLGLRLIYFSYDVKMKEKGDIPEGYSVSREKKERFSLILESASTNQTSMYLCASSLAGRGYTDTQYFGPGTRLTVL.

The chain combines TRBV4-1 with TRBJ2-5, with a tentative D call TRBD2 (6 bases). The CDR3 contains 15 residues. V lost 4 bases, J lost 4 bases, and 16 bases lay in between. Germline loops: CDR1 MGHRA, CDR2 YSYEKL. The DNA of the CDR3 is TGCGCCAGCAGCCCCGTTGGGACTTGGGGAGAGACCCAGTACTTC. Its protein product is CASSPVGTWGETQYF.

The rearrangement uses TRBV11-2 and TRBJ2-7, with D perhaps TRBD1 (6 bases). This CDR3 region has 12 residues. The germline CDR1 and CDR2 sequences are SGHAT and FQNNGV. V lost 1 base and J 5 bases, leaving 6 bases between the germline ends. CDR3 coding DNA: TGTGCCAGCAGCTTAGGGGGGCACGAGCAGTACTTC. This gives the protein CASSLGGHEQYF.

This chain connects TRBV21-1 to TRBJ2-7; the table assigns TRBD1, which was not confirmed against the DNA. TRBV21-1 constitutes a pseudogene. CDR3 size: 16 residues. Here the CDR3 reads CASSHYRERRSYEQYF. The CDR3 DNA reads as TGTGCCAGCAGCCACTACAGGGAGCGGCGATCCTACGAGCAGTACTTC.

A word on this clone: Other DNA sequences of this sample code for an identical CDR3. This chain uses TRBV18 with TRBJ1-1, with a weak D call TRBD1 (5 bases). V shed 3 bases and J shed 1 base, with 9 bases lying between them. The CDR3 is made up of 14 amino acids. Germline-derived CDR1 and CDR2 are KGHSH and LQKENI. CDR3 coding DNA: TGTGCCAGCTCACCGGTCGGGGGGAACACTGAAGCTTTCTTT. As protein: CASSPVGGNTEAFF.

The chain carries TRBV7-9 and TRBJ2-2; no firm D call. CDR3 size: 14 residues. In germline, CDR1 is SEHNR, CDR2 FQNEAQ (reference sequence). V lost 4 bases to trimming and J lost 11 bases, with 17 bases between them. The CDR3 reads CASSSRWVPRELFF. The CDR3 bases are TGTGCCAGCAGCTCTAGATGGGTGCCCCGAGAGCTGTTTTTT.

The chain links TRBV30 to TRBJ1-5; 7 bases are a match to TRBD1. J gave up 13 bases and V 2 bases, and 11 bases lay outside the gene matches. This CDR3 region has 13 residues. CDR1 GTSNPN and CDR2 SVGIG come from the germline V gene (reference sequence). CDR3 region: CAWSSSVTGQQHF. The CDR3 DNA follows: TGTGCCTGGAGTTCGTCTGTAACGGGACAGCAGCATTTT.